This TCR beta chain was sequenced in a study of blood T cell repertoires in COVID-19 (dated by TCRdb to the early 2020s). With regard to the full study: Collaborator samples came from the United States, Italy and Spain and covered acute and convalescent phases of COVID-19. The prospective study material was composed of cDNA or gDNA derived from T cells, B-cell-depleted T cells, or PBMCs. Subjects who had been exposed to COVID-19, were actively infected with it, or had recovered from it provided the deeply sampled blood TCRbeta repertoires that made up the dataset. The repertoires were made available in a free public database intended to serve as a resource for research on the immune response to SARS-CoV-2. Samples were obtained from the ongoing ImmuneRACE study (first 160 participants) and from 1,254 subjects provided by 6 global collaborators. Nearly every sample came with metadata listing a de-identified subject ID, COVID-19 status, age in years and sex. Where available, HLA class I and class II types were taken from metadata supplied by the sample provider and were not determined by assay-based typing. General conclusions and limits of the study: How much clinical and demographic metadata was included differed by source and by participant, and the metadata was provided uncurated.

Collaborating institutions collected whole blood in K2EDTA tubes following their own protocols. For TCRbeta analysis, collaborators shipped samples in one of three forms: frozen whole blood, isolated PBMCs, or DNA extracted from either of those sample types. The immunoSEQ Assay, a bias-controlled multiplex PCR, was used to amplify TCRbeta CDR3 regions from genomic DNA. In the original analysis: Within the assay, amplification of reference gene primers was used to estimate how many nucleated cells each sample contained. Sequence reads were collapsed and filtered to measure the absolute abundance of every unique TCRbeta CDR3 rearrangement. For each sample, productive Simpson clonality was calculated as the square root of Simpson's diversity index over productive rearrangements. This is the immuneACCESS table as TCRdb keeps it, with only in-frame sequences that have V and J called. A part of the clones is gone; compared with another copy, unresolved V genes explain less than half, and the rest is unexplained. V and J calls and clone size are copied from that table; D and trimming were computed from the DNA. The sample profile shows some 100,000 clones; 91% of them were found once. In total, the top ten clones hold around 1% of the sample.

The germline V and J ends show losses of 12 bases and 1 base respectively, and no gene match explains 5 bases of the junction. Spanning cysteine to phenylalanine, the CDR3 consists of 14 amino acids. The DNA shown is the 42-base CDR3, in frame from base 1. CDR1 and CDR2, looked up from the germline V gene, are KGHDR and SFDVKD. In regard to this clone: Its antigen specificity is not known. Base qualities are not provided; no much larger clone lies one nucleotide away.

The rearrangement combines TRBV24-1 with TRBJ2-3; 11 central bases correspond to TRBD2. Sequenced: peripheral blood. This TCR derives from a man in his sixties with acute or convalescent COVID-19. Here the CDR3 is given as CAAPGLAGTDTQYF. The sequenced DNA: TGTGCCGCCCCGGGACTAGCGGGCACAGATACGCAGTATTTT.